Listed here are 7 T cell receptor gamma chains from one sample, sequenced in a study of gamma-delta T cells after stem cell transplantation. TCRdb reanalysed the RT-PCR reads with CATT. The repertoire holds 350 to 400 gamma-chain clones, with about half as singletons. The sequenced material came from gamma-delta T cells. The receptors stem from a human donor. It is not recorded whose cells these are; they may come from a transplant donor.

Only a few counts were recorded for this clone. V and J are TRGV9 and TRGJP. TCRdb carries no J gene annotation; the J gene was assigned here by matching the DNA with germline. The V gene end was trimmed by 3 bases and the J gene end by 6 bases; junction bases not matched to a gene: 5. Germline-derived CDR1 and CDR2 are GITISATS and ISYDGTV (reference sequence). The CDR3 covers 16 residues. The DNA of the CDR3 is TGTGCCTTGTGGGAGACCTTAGAGTTGGGCAAAAAAATCAAGGTATTT. Translating it yields CALWETLELGKKIKVF.

A word on this clone: The junction does not match germline at one end; this may be a read error. This chain uses TRGV3 with TRGJ1 or TRGJ2. The J gene, absent from TCRdb, was called here by matching the DNA to germline. The CDR3 sequence is 12 residues long. Germline V lookup: CDR1 VTNTFY, CDR2 YDVSTARD (reference sequence). The CDR3 bases are TGCGCAGGCACTTCGAATTATTATAAGAAACTCTTT. Residues: CAGTSNYYKKLF.

Remarks on this clone: A far bigger clonotype differs at one base, so this is likely a read error. The sample has other DNA sequences that encode this CDR3 too. The chain couples TRGV9 to TRGJP. Assignment of the J gene here rests on matching the DNA to germline, because TCRdb gives none. Per the germline V gene, CDR1 is GITISATS and CDR2 is ISYDGTV (reference sequence). CDR3 length: 15 amino acids. DNA of the CDR3: TGTGCCTTGTGGGAGCAAGAGTTGGGCAAAAAGATCAAGGTATTT. Protein sequence: CALWEQELGKKIKVF.

On this clone: This likely stems from a read error, as it lies one base from a far larger clone. J is TRGJP and V is TRGV9. TCRdb offers no J gene call, so here the DNA was matched to germline to obtain one. The germline gives CDR1 GITISATS, CDR2 ISYDGTV (reference sequence). The length of the CDR3 is 17 residues. The CDR3 reads CALWEVPQELSKKIKVF. The CDR3 DNA sequence: TGTGCCTTGTGGGAGGTGCCGCAAGAGTTGAGCAAAAAAATCAAGGTATTT.

A note on this clone: A read error may be the cause here, since a much bigger clone is one base away. CDR3 DNA: TGTGCCTTGCGGGAGGGCCGACAAGAGTTGGGCAAAAAAATCAAGGTATTT. The encoded protein is CALREGRQELGKKIKVF. The rearrangement links TRGV9 to TRGJP. No J gene was available from TCRdb, and it was assigned here by a germline match of the DNA. The CDR3 consists of 17 residues. Looked up from germline, CDR1 is GITISATS and CDR2 is ISYDGTV (reference sequence).

Remarks on this clone: This clone may be a read error of a much larger clone one base away. Other DNA sequences from this sample encode an identical CDR3 as well. The V call is TRGV9, the J call TRGJP. Here the J gene was assigned by germline matching of the DNA, as TCRdb has none. The germline gives CDR1 GITISATS, CDR2 ISYDGTV (reference sequence). The CDR3 runs to 16 residues. Unmatched junction bases numbered 2, after V lost 0 bases and J lost 6 bases. The CDR3 loop is CALWEVPELGKKIKVF. The CDR3 nucleotides read TGTGCCTTGTGGGAGGTGCCAGAGTTGGGCAAAAAAATCAAGGTATTT.

About this clone itself: It differs at one base from a far larger clone, so likely a read error. No call exists for the J gene, whereas the V gene is TRGV9. The CDR3 has 15 residues. From germline, CDR1 is GITISATS and CDR2 ISYDGTV (reference sequence). In DNA form, the CDR3 reads TGTGCCTTGTGGGAGCAAGAGTTGGGCAAAAAAATCGAGGTATTT. This encodes CALWEQELGKKIEVF.